This entry describes one T cell receptor beta chain. Germline V gives CDR1 SNHLY, CDR2 FYNNEI. V lost 0 bases to trimming and J lost 2 bases; unmatched junction nucleotides: 10. This CDR3 is built from 20 residues. The sample belongs to a study of shared clonotypes between healthy human individuals. The assay was immunoSEQ multiplex PCR, and TCRdb's table has in-frame clones only and misses some. The sample lists 2 million to 2.5 million clones; under 95% were seen once. In the naive CD8 group, cells lacked CD45RO and were positively selected for CCR7, so terminally differentiated effector memory CD45RA+ cells were left out.

The sequenced sample consisted of naive CD8+ T cells from PBMCs. This sequence joins TRBV2 and TRBJ2-1; TRBD2 aligns across 13 bases. The clonotype comes from a man in his late teens or twenties in good health. Some clones in this sample may be carry-over from other donors' samples. The CDR3 DNA follows: TGTGCCAGCAGTGAAGCGTTCGGGACTAGCGGGAATTTCGCCTACAATGAGCAGTTCTTC. Protein sequence: CASSEAFGTSGNFAYNEQFF.